These 13 T cell receptor beta chains were all obtained from the same sample, sequenced in a study of T-cell memory formation after mild COVID-19. Using its own MiXCR run on the 5' RACE reads, TCRdb lists one record per CDR3 protein. The sample lists 350,000 to 550,000 distinct CDR3 sequences, 15% to 20% occurring once. The sample comprised PBMCs or a T cell subset sorted from them (not recorded which). The receptor set was obtained from a man younger than 35 who had mild COVID-19 (a few samples of this study predate the infection). Cell type and time point are not known.

The chain uses TRBV3-1 and TRBJ2-1; 14 positions match TRBD2. Trimming at V came to 4 bases and at J to 0 bases, leaving 23 bases not matched to a gene. The germline gives CDR1 LGHDT, CDR2 YNNKEL (reference sequence). This CDR3 region has 24 residues. The CDR3 nucleotides read TGTGCCAGCAGCCCTAGTGGTCCCTCGGAGATCGGACTAGCGGGGGGTCGCTCCTACAATGAGCAGTTCTTC. It translates to CASSPSGPSEIGLAGGRSYNEQFF.

The V and J genes are TRBV6-5 and TRBJ1-2; tentative D call: TRBD1 (6 bases). The CDR3 loop spans 13 amino acids. CDR1 and CDR2 from the germline V gene are MNHEY and SVGAGI. V lost 2 bases, J lost 2 bases, and 6 bases lay in between. The CDR3 DNA reads TGTGCCAGCAGTTACGACAGGAACTATGGCTACACCTTC. Translating gives CASSYDRNYGYTF.

This clonotype has a handful of counts. The genes are TRBV20-1 and TRBJ1-4, with 9 nucleotides matching TRBD1. With V trimmed by 5 bases and J by 5 bases, 6 bases remained unmatched. The CDR3 spans 14 residues. CDR1 is DFQATT and CDR2 is SNEGSKA in the germline V gene (reference sequence). The CDR3 coding sequence is TGCAGTGCTCATTCCGGGACAGGGAATGAAAAACTGTTTTTT. Its protein is CSAHSGTGNEKLFF.

This clonotype was detected a few times. V and J are TRBV24-1 and TRBJ2-2, with 7 nucleotides matching TRBD2. The ends lost 3 bases at V and 0 bases at J; junction bases unmatched: 6. The CDR3 length is 17 residues. The germline V gene has CDR1 KGHDR and CDR2 SFDVKD. In DNA, the CDR3 is TGTGCCACCAGTGATACAGACGGGGGGACGAACACCGGGGAGCTGTTTTTT. This sequence encodes CATSDTDGGTNTGELFF.

Only a few counts were recorded for this clonotype. CDR3 region: CASSPVVALHF. The CDR3 bases are TGTGCCAGCTCACCTGTGGTGGCCCTCCACTTT. This sequence joins TRBV18 and TRBJ1-6; D gene ambiguous. Germline values: CDR1 KGHSH, CDR2 LQKENI. CDR3 length equals 11 residues. V was cut by 3 bases and J by 14 bases, with 8 bases left in between. The full variable domain, with the rest looked up from reference TRBV18 and TRBJ1-6, is NAGVMQNPRHLVRRRGQEARLRCSPMKGHSHVYWYRQLPEEGLKFMVYLQKENIIDESGMPKERFSAEFPKEGPSILRIQQVVRGDSAAYFCASSPVVALHFGNGTRLTVT.

This clonotype was observed many times. V usage is TRBV6-4 and J usage is TRBJ2-2; D is unresolved. Deletions cut 2 bases from V and 3 bases from J, with 10 bases between. Germline loops: CDR1 MRHNA, CDR2 SNTAGT. CDR3 length equals 15 residues. CDR3 bases: TGTGCCAGCAGTGACCAGCCAGGCCACACCGGGGAGCTGTTTTTT. Its translation: CASSDQPGHTGELFF.

This clonotype was found a few times. The rearrangement uses TRBV20-1 and TRBJ2-1; TRBD2 is a possible D gene (6 bases). The germline gives CDR1 DFQATT, CDR2 SNEGSKA (reference sequence). V was cut by 1 base and J by 5 bases, with 15 bases left in between. The CDR3 contains 15 residues. Written as DNA, the CDR3 is TGCAGTGCTAGAGTGTCTAGCGCACATCACAATGAGCAGTTCTTC. This encodes CSARVSSAHHNEQFF.

This chain uses TRBV2 with TRBJ1-1, with D tentatively TRBD1 (5 bases). In germline, CDR1 is SNHLY, CDR2 FYNNEI. V shed 7 bases and J shed 1 base, with 13 bases lying between them. This CDR3 has 14 residues. The CDR3 DNA follows: TGTGCCAGCAAGCAGGGATCCGGGAACACTGAAGCTTTCTTT. This encodes CASKQGSGNTEAFF.

The chain is built from TRBV18 and TRBJ1-2; D perhaps matches TRBD1 (5 bases). The CDR3 is made up of 14 amino acids. Trimming took off 3 bases at V and 5 bases at J, with 13 bases between the two ends. From germline, CDR1 is KGHSH and CDR2 LQKENI. The CDR3 loop reads CASSPPGPRYGYTF. The CDR3 nucleotides are TGTGCCAGCTCACCCCCGGGACCGAGGTATGGCTACACCTTC.

This clonotype was found a few times. The chain uses TRBV27 and TRBJ1-1; 9 nucleotides match TRBD1. CDR3 length: 14 residues. V shed 3 bases and J 14 bases; nucleotides not matched to a gene: 13. Germline V lookup: CDR1 MNHEY, CDR2 SMNVEV (reference sequence). The CDR3 DNA is TGTGCCAGCAGTTTTTCCCGGAACAGGGGGCGATCATTCTTT. It is translated as CASSFSRNRGRSFF.

This clonotype was seen only a few times. The chain is built from TRBV2 and TRBJ2-2; D is undetermined. CDR3 length: 17 residues. V lost 5 bases, J lost 4 bases, and 20 bases lay in between. In germline, CDR1 is SNHLY, CDR2 FYNNEI. The chain's CDR3 is CASSPDSRSFGTGELFF. CDR3 in DNA: TGTGCCAGCAGTCCCGATAGCAGAAGTTTCGGCACCGGGGAGCTGTTTTTT.

The chain combines TRBV7-3 with TRBJ1-1, with TRBD1 matching 8 bases. The germline gives CDR1 SGHTA, CDR2 FQGTGA. V shed 5 bases, J shed 3 bases, and the junction held 11 bases outside the gene matches. The CDR3 covers 16 residues. CDR3 loop: CASSPNPWTGHTEAFF. Written as DNA, the CDR3 is TGTGCCAGCAGCCCAAACCCCTGGACAGGGCACACTGAAGCTTTCTTT.

V usage is TRBV11-2 and J usage is TRBJ2-3; 9 nucleotides match TRBD2. The V segment lost 4 bases and the J segment 7 bases; nucleotides outside the gene matches: 9. CDR1 and CDR2 from the germline V gene are SGHAT and FQNNGV. The CDR3 runs 15 residues. In DNA, the CDR3 is TGTGCCAGCAGCTCGGGACTAGCATATCCCTATACGCAGTATTTT. Residues: CASSSGLAYPYTQYF.